This TCR beta chain was documented in a study of blood T cells in healthy people across ages. It was with a sample-barcoded 5' primer and a J-beta primer mix that a second PCR of about 6 to 12 cycles was run. One entry per CDR3 protein results from TCRdb running MiXCR on the 5' RACE reads. This table has 1.5 million to 2 million distinct CDR3 sequences, about 39% appearing once. Each sample gave at least 6.5 million isolated PBMCs. The CDR3 contains 14 residues. V dropped 8 bases and J dropped 2 bases, with 16 bases sitting between them. Germline CDR1 and CDR2: MNHEY and SVGAGI. This chain links TRBV6-5 with TRBJ2-7, with a weak D call TRBD1 (7 bases). The receptor's source is a human donor in good health. Sample: blood. The CDR3 coding sequence is TGTGCCAGCTCACAGGGGAGGCTGCCCTACGAGCAGTACTTC. Translated: CASSQGRLPYEQYF.